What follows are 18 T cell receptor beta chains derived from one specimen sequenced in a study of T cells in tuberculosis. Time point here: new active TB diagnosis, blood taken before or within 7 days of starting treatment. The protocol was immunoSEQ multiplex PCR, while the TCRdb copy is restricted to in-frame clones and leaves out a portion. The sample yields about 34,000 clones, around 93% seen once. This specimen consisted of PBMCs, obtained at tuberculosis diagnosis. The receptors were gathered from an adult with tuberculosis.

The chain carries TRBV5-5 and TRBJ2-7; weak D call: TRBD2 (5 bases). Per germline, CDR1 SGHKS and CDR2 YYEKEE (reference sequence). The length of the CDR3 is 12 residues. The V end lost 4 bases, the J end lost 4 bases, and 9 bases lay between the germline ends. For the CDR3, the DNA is TGTGCCAGCAGCCCGGACTCATACGAGCAGTACGTC. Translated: CASSPDSYEQYV.

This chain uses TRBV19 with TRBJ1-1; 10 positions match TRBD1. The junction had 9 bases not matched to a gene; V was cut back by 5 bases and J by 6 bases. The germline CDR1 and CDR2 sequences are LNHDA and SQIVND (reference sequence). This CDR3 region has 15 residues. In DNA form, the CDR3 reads TGTGCCAGTAGTCAACCGGGACAGGGGAAACCTGAAGCTTTCTTT. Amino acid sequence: CASSQPGQGKPEAFF. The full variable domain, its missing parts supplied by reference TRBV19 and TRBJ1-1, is DGGITQSPKYLFRKEGQNVTLSCEQNLNHDAMYWYRQDPGQGLRLIYYSQIVNDFQKGDIAEGYSVSREKKESFPLTVTSAQKNPTAFYLCASSQPGQGKPEAFFGQGTRLTVV.

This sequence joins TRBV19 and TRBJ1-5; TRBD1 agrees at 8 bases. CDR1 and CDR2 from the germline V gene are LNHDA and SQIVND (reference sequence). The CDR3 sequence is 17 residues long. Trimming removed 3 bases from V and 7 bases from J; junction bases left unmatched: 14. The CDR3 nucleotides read TGTGCCAGTAGTATGAGGGCCCAGGACAGGGTTGGCCAGCCCCAGCATTTT. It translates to CASSMRAQDRVGQPQHF.

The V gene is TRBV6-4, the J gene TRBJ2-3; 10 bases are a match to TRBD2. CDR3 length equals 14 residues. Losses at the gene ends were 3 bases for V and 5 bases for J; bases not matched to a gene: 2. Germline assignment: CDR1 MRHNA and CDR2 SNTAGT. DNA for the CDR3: TGTGCCAGCAGTGATCTAGCGGGGGAAGATACGCAGTATTTT. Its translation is CASSDLAGEDTQYF.

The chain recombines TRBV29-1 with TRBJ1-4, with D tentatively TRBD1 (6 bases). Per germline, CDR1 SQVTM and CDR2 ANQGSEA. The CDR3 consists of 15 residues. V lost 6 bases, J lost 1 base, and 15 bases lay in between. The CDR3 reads CSVVIQGQTNEKLFF. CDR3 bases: TGCAGCGTCGTTATTCAGGGGCAAACTAATGAAAAACTGTTTTTT.

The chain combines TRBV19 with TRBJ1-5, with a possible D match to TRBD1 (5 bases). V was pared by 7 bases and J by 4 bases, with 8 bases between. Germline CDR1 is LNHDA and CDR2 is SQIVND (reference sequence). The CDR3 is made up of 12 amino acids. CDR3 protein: CASIGGNQPQHF. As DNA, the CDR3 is TGTGCCAGTATCGGGGGAAATCAGCCCCAGCATTTT. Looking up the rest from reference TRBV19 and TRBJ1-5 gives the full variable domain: DGGITQSPKYLFRKEGQNVTLSCEQNLNHDAMYWYRQDPGQGLRLIYYSQIVNDFQKGDIAEGYSVSREKKESFPLTVTSAQKNPTAFYLCASIGGNQPQHFGDGTRLSIL.

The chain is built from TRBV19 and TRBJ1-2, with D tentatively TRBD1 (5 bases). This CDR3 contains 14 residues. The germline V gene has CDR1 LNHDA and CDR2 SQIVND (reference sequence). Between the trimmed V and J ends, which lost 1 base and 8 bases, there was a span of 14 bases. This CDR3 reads CASSIGATAYGYTF. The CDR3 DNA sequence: TGTGCCAGTAGTATAGGGGCGACAGCTTACGGCTACACCTTC.

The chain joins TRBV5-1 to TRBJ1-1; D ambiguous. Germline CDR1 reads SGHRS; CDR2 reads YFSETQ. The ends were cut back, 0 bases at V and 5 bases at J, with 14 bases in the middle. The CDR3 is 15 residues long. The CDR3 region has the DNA TGCGCCAGCAGCTTGGAGCCGGGTAGGAGGACTGAAGCTTTCTTT. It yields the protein CASSLEPGRRTEAFF.

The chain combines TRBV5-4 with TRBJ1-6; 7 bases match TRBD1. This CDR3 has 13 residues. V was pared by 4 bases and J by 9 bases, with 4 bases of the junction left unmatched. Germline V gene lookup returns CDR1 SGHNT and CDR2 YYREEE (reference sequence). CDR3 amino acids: CASSPGGSSPLHF. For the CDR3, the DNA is TGTGCCAGCAGCCCAGGGGGGAGTTCACCCCTCCACTTT.

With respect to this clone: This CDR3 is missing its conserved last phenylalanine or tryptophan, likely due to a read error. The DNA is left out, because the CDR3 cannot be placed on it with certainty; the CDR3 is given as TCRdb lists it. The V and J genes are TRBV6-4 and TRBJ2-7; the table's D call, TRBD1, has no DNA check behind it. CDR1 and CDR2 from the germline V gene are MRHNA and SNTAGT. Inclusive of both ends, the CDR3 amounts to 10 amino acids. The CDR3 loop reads CASRTWTGPL.

The CDR3 protein is CASSYRTGHSYEQYF. The CDR3, as DNA: TGCGCCAGCAGCTACAGGACAGGGCACTCCTACGAGCAGTACTTC. The V call is TRBV5-1, the J call TRBJ2-7; 8 bases are shared with TRBD1. Germline V gives CDR1 SGHRS, CDR2 YFSETQ. With 3 bases clipped from V and 0 bases from J, the junction kept 5 bases outside the gene matches. This CDR3 has 15 residues.

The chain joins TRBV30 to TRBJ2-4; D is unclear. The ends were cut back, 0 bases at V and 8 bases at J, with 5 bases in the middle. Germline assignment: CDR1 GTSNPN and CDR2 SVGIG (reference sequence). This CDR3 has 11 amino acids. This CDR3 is CAWSVTDIQYF. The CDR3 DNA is TGTGCCTGGAGTGTAACGGACATTCAGTACTTC.

The CDR3 coding sequence is TGTGCCAGCAGTACCGCAAGCGGGGGCAAAAACATTCAGTACTTC. Translating gives CASSTASGGKNIQYF. The chain recombines TRBV28 with TRBJ2-4, with 8 bases identical to TRBD2. V lost 5 bases to trimming and J lost 3 bases; unmatched junction nucleotides: 6. There are 15 residues in the CDR3. Germline V lookup: CDR1 MDHEN, CDR2 SYDVKM.

The CDR3 DNA follows: TGTGCCAGCAGGGTCTCGCGGGTCTATGGCTACACCTTC. It encodes CASRVSRVYGYTF. The chain uses TRBV28 and TRBJ1-2; D gene uncertain. This CDR3 contains 13 residues. CDR1 is MDHEN and CDR2 is SYDVKM in the germline V gene. Trimming took 6 bases from V and 4 from J, leaving 12 bases between them.

Written as DNA, the CDR3 is TGCGCCAGCAGCCTCGGGGGGACAGGAGATTCACCCCTCCACTTT. Translating gives CASSLGGTGDSPLHF. The chain uses TRBV4-1 and TRBJ1-6; 8 bases align to TRBD1. CDR3 size: 15 residues. CDR1 is MGHRA and CDR2 is YSYEKL in the germline V gene. The J segment lost 8 bases and the V segment lost 4 bases, leaving 7 bases of the junction unmatched.

The CDR3 nucleotides are TGCGCCAGCAGTTATTACCCGGGACAGAGTCAAGAGACCCAGTACTTC. It codes for CASSYYPGQSQETQYF. V gene TRBV5-1 combines with J gene TRBJ2-5; TRBD1 agrees at 7 bases. V lost 5 bases to trimming and J lost 2 bases; unmatched junction nucleotides: 12. CDR1 SGHRS and CDR2 YFSETQ come from the germline V gene. There are 16 residues in the CDR3. Full variable domain (remainder filled in from reference TRBV5-1 and TRBJ2-5): KAGVTQTPRYLIKTRGQQVTLSCSPISGHRSVSWYQQTPGQGLQFLFEYFSETQRNKGNFPGRFSGRQFSNSRSEMNVSTLELGDSALYLCASSYYPGQSQETQYFGPGTRLLVL.

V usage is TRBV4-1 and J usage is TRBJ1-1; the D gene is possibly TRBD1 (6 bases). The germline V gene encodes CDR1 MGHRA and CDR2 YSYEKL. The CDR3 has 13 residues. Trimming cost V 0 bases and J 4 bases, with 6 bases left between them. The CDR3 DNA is TGCGCCAGCAGCCAAGAACAGGGCACTGAAGCTTTCTTT. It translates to CASSQEQGTEAFF.

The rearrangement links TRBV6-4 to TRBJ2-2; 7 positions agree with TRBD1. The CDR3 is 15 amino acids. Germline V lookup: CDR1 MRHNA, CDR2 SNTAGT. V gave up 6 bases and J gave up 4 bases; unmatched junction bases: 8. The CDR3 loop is CASRPATGSTGELFF. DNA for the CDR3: TGTGCCAGCAGACCGGCGACAGGGTCCACCGGGGAGCTGTTTTTT.